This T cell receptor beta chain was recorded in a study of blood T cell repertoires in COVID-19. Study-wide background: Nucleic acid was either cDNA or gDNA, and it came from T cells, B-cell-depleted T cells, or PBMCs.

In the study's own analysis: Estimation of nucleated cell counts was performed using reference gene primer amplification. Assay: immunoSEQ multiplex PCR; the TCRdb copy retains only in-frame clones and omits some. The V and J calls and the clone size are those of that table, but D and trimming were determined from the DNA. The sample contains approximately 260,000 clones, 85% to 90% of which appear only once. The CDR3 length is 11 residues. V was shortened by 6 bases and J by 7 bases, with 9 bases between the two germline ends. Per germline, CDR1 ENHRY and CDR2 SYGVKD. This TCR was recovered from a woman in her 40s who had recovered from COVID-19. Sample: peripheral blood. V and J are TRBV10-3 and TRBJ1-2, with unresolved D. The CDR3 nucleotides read TGTGCCATCAGCGGTCCTAGTGGCTACACCTTC. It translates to CAISGPSGYTF.